The 29 T cell receptor beta chains below all came from one sample that was sequenced in a study of OX40 agonist ivuxolimab in advanced cancers. The assay was immunoSEQ multiplex PCR, and TCRdb's table has in-frame clones only and misses some. The table lists about 110,000 clones, approximately 90% of them singletons, with 1% to 1.5% in the top ten. Specimen: CD4+ or CD8+ T cells sorted from blood, collected in a trial of the OX40 agonist ivuxolimab. These receptors originate from an adult with an advanced solid tumor such as melanoma, head and neck, liver or kidney cancer.

This clone was seen a handful of times. This rearrangement joins TRBV7-2 to TRBJ1-1; D is unclear. The germline CDR1 and CDR2 sequences are SGHTA and FQGNSA. V lost 3 bases to trimming and J lost 2 bases, with 7 bases between them. The CDR3 is made up of 13 amino acids. The CDR3 nucleotides read TGTGCCAGCAGCTTGTTAGTAAACACTGAAGCTTTCTTT. This gives the protein CASSLLVNTEAFF.

The DNA for the CDR3 is TGCGCCAGCAGCTTCCCGACCGGGCCCTACAATGAGCAGTTCTTC. It yields the protein CASSFPTGPYNEQFF. J is TRBJ2-1 and V is TRBV5-1; D gene ambiguous. CDR3 length: 15 residues. The ends were cut back, 2 bases at V and 2 bases at J, with 11 bases in the middle. Germline CDR1 reads SGHRS; CDR2 reads YFSETQ.

The chain couples TRBV6-4 to TRBJ2-7; TRBD1 might be the D (5 bases). Between the trimmed V and J ends, which lost 1 base and 4 bases, there was a span of 14 bases. This CDR3 comprises 15 residues. The germline gives CDR1 MRHNA, CDR2 SNTAGT. In nucleotides, the CDR3 is TGTGCCAGCAGTGACTTAGGGGTTGTTCGGTACGAGCAGTACTTC. Translating it yields CASSDLGVVRYEQYF.

The chain has TRBV7-2 and TRBJ2-7; a weak D match, TRBD1 (5 bases). Germline V CDR1 and CDR2: SGHTA, FQGNSA. The germline V and J ends were trimmed by 5 bases and 0 bases, with 11 bases remaining between them. The CDR3 consists of 14 residues. As DNA, the CDR3 is TGTGCCAGCAGCCCGGACACTACCTCCTACGAGCAGTACTTC. Translation: CASSPDTTSYEQYF. Variable domain in full (rest from reference TRBV7-2 and TRBJ2-7): GAGVSQSPSNKVTEKGKDVELRCDPISGHTALYWYRQSLGQGLEFLIYFQGNSAPDKSGLPSDRFSAERTGGSVSTLTIQRTQQEDSAVYLCASSPDTTSYEQYFGPGTRLTVT.

This clone came up a few times. The chain employs TRBV6-5 and TRBJ2-2; the match to TRBD1 covers 7 bases. CDR3 length: 15 residues. Germline-derived CDR1 and CDR2 are MNHEY and SVGAGI. The trim removed 6 bases at V and 2 bases at J, leaving 6 bases unmatched. Here the CDR3 reads CASSKNRGNTGELFF. The CDR3 coding sequence is TGTGCCAGCAGCAAGAACAGGGGAAACACCGGGGAGCTGTTTTTT.

The chain has TRBV4-2 and TRBJ2-3, with a weak D call TRBD2 (5 bases). The V end lost 0 bases, the J end lost 4 bases, and 11 bases lay between the germline ends. The V gene's germline CDR1 is LGHNA and CDR2 YNFKEQ. The CDR3 loop spans 15 amino acids. CDR3 residues: CASSQDRAGSDTQYF. CDR3 nucleotide sequence: TGTGCCAGCAGCCAAGATAGGGCGGGCTCAGATACGCAGTATTTT.

Comments on this clone: Additional DNA sequences in this sample encode the identical CDR3. The V and J genes are TRBV7-9 and TRBJ2-1; no firm D call. V was pared by 2 bases and J by 2 bases, with 10 bases between. The CDR3 contains 15 residues. Germline V lookup: CDR1 SEHNR, CDR2 FQNEAQ (reference sequence). The DNA of the CDR3 is TGTGCCAGCAGCTTACGGCAGGCAGCCTACAATGAGCAGTTCTTC. Protein product: CASSLRQAAYNEQFF.

For this clone: At one of its ends the junction is not consistent with the germline gene, which may arise from a read error. The rearrangement joins TRBV18 to TRBJ2-7; no reliable D call. The CDR3 runs to 14 residues. CDR1 and CDR2 (germline): KGHSH, LQKENI. CDR3 bases: TGTGCCAGCTCACCCGAAGGCCTCTCCGACGAGCAGTACTTC. Translation: CASSPEGLSDEQYF.

V and J are TRBV27 and TRBJ2-5; 8 nucleotides align to TRBD2. The J call may be in error: the DNA end matches TRBJ2-7 better. Germline loops: CDR1 MNHEY, CDR2 SMNVEV (reference sequence). This CDR3 region has 14 residues. CDR3 DNA: TGTGCCAGCAGTTTAGCGGGACTAGGCTACGAGCAGTACTTC. Protein: CASSLAGLGYEQYF.

This chain uses TRBV28 with TRBJ2-3, with 10 bases identical to TRBD2. This CDR3 contains 17 residues. Per the germline V gene, CDR1 is MDHEN and CDR2 is SYDVKM. V was pared by 5 bases and J by 2 bases, with 10 bases of the junction left unmatched. This chain's CDR3 is CASSLFRTSGFTDTQYF. The CDR3 nucleotides are TGTGCCAGCAGTCTCTTCCGGACTAGCGGCTTCACAGATACGCAGTATTTT.

J is TRBJ2-3 and V is TRBV5-1; D unclear. The CDR3 loop spans 16 amino acids. V lost 1 base and J lost 6, with 18 bases in between. In germline, CDR1 is SGHRS, CDR2 YFSETQ. In DNA form, the CDR3 reads TGCGCCAGCAGCTTGAGGTCGTCAGGCCTTTGGGATACGCAGTATTTT. Translating gives CASSLRSSGLWDTQYF.

This clone was detected a few times. DNA of the CDR3: TGTGCCAGCAAGACGAACACTGAAGCTTTCTTT. Protein sequence: CASKTNTEAFF. V usage is TRBV6-5 and J usage is TRBJ1-1; D is undetermined. This CDR3 is built from 11 residues. V lost 7 bases, J lost 1 base, and 4 bases lay in between. Germline loops: CDR1 MNHEY, CDR2 SVGAGI.

This chain joins TRBV6-5 and TRBJ1-2; the D is unclear. V shed 1 base and J shed 0 bases, with 3 bases lying between them. The CDR3 covers 13 residues. CDR1 and CDR2 (germline): MNHEY, SVGAGI. The CDR3 region is CASSYLANYGYTF. The CDR3 DNA is TGTGCCAGCAGTTACTTAGCTAACTATGGCTACACCTTC.

The chain employs TRBV6-1 and TRBJ2-1; 12 nucleotides align to TRBD2. The CDR3 sequence is 17 residues long. Trimming took 4 bases from V and 0 from J; bases not matched to a gene: 4. From germline, CDR1 is MNHNS and CDR2 SASEGT. This chain's CDR3 is CASSGLAGASSYNEQFF. The CDR3 DNA reads TGTGCCAGCAGTGGACTAGCGGGAGCCAGCTCCTACAATGAGCAGTTCTTC.

The rearrangement uses TRBV20-1 and TRBJ1-2; D gene ambiguous. Germline loops: CDR1 DFQATT, CDR2 SNEGSKA (reference sequence). Trimming cost V 3 bases and J 4 bases, with 6 bases left between them. CDR3 length equals 11 residues. CDR3 loop: CSASRAYGYTF. The DNA of the CDR3 is TGCAGTGCTAGCCGGGCCTATGGCTACACCTTC.

The V and J genes are TRBV6-1 and TRBJ2-1, with a tentative D call TRBD2 (7 bases). CDR1 and CDR2 (germline): MNHNS, SASEGT. The CDR3 contains 16 residues. Trimming took off 1 base at V and 2 bases at J, with 12 bases between the two ends. The CDR3 spells CASSEGTAGPYNEQFF. The CDR3 DNA is TGTGCCAGCAGTGAAGGGACAGCGGGGCCCTACAATGAGCAGTTCTTC.

The chain is built from TRBV5-4 and TRBJ1-4, with D maybe TRBD1 (6 bases). V shed 3 bases and J shed 0 bases, with 18 bases lying between them. Germline CDR1 reads SGHNT; CDR2 reads YYREEE (reference sequence). This CDR3 has 18 residues. CDR3 bases: TGTGCCAGCAGCTACGGGCAGGGGAGGATTACAACTAATGAAAAACTGTTTTTT. Translating it yields CASSYGQGRITTNEKLFF.

The rearrangement uses TRBV27 and TRBJ1-5; no clear D gene. Trimming pared 3 bases from V and 4 bases from J, leaving 13 bases between. The CDR3 has 15 residues. The V gene's germline CDR1 is MNHEY and CDR2 SMNVEV (reference sequence). In DNA form, the CDR3 reads TGTGCCAGCAGTTTCCGGACTTCGGTTAATCAGCCCCAGCATTTT. This codes for CASSFRTSVNQPQHF.

This clone was seen only once. The chain has TRBV5-1 and TRBJ2-1; tentative D call: TRBD1 (5 bases). Trimming stripped 2 bases from V and 7 bases from J, with 13 bases between. From germline, CDR1 is SGHRS and CDR2 YFSETQ. There are 14 residues in the CDR3. The CDR3 DNA reads as TGCGCCAGCAGCTTAGGCAGGGCCGGAAATGAGCAGTTCTTC. Translated: CASSLGRAGNEQFF.

This chain links TRBV25-1 with TRBJ1-4, with 7 bases aligning to TRBD1. Germline trimming cut 8 bases from V and 4 bases from J; bases unmatched to any gene: 10. This CDR3 has 15 residues. Germline V lookup: CDR1 MGHDK, CDR2 SYGVNS. CDR3 region: CASSKPGQFNEKLFF. The CDR3 coding sequence is TGTGCCAGCTCCAAACCGGGACAGTTTAATGAAAAACTGTTTTTT.

The CDR3 bases are TGCGCCAGCAGCTCTGACCCCTACTACAATGAGCAGTTCTTC. Protein sequence: CASSSDPYYNEQFF. The rearrangement joins TRBV5-1 to TRBJ2-1, with D unresolved. V shed 3 bases and J shed 3 bases, with 10 bases lying between them. The CDR3 totals 14 residues. Per the germline V gene, CDR1 is SGHRS and CDR2 is YFSETQ.

J is TRBJ2-1 and V is TRBV7-3; 10 bases agree with TRBD2. The CDR3 is made up of 15 amino acids. Per the germline V gene, CDR1 is SGHTA and CDR2 is FQGTGA. V dropped 4 bases and J dropped 6; count of bases not matched to a gene: 6. The CDR3 DNA follows: TGTGCCAGCAGCTCCGGGACTAGCGACTTCAATGAGCAGTTCTTC. Translating it yields CASSSGTSDFNEQFF. Complete variable domain (other parts from reference TRBV7-3 and TRBJ2-1): GAGVSQTPSNKVTEKGKYVELRCDPISGHTALYWYRQSLGQGPEFLIYFQGTGAADDSGLPNDRFFAVRPEGSVSTLKIQRTERGDSAVYLCASSSGTSDFNEQFFGPGTRLTVL.

The chain joins TRBV7-6 to TRBJ2-1; 8 nucleotides align to TRBD2. This CDR3 has 14 residues. The germline V gene has CDR1 SGHVS and CDR2 FNYEAQ. Trimming took 5 bases from V and 6 from J; bases not matched to a gene: 6. CDR3 DNA: TGTGCCAGCAGCATTTCTAGCGGGCCCAATGAGCAGTTCTTC. Protein: CASSISSGPNEQFF.

The chain recombines TRBV7-2 with TRBJ2-4; 13 nucleotides agree with TRBD2. The J segment lost 8 bases and the V segment lost 2 bases, leaving 6 bases of the junction unmatched. The CDR3 length is 16 residues. The germline V gene encodes CDR1 SGHTA and CDR2 FQGNSA. The CDR3, as DNA: TGTGCCAGCAGCTTAACTAGCGGGAGGGCGGGAGACATTCAGTACTTC. This sequence encodes CASSLTSGRAGDIQYF.

V is TRBV11-2 and J is TRBJ2-1, with 8 bases identical to TRBD1. The CDR3 is made up of 16 amino acids. J lost 3 bases, V lost 5 bases, and 9 bases had no gene match. CDR1 is SGHAT, CDR2 FQNNGV, per germline. The CDR3, as DNA: TGTGCCAGCAGCGCCGTCCCCGGGACAGGCTACAATGAGCAGTTCTTC. This codes for CASSAVPGTGYNEQFF.

The chain has TRBV7-3 and TRBJ2-1, with D tentatively TRBD1 (5 bases). The CDR3 contains 12 residues. Trimming took 5 bases from V and 7 from J, leaving 9 bases between them. Germline CDR1 reads SGHTA; CDR2 reads FQGTGA. The DNA of the CDR3 is TGTGCCAGCAGCACCCCAGGGAATGAGCAGTTCTTC. Its translation is CASSTPGNEQFF.

V is TRBV6-1 and J is TRBJ1-5, with a weak D call TRBD1 (5 bases). The V end was cut by 6 bases, the J end by 6 bases, with 12 bases between. CDR3 length equals 13 residues. The germline V gene has CDR1 MNHNS and CDR2 SASEGT. CDR3 loop: CASSRDEGQPQHF. In DNA, the CDR3 is TGTGCCAGCAGCCGGGACGAAGGTCAGCCCCAGCATTTT.

V gene TRBV19 combines with J gene TRBJ2-1; 7 bases are a match to TRBD1. This CDR3 comprises 14 residues. Germline V gives CDR1 LNHDA, CDR2 SQIVND (reference sequence). V dropped 3 bases and J dropped 6; count of bases not matched to a gene: 5. CDR3 DNA sequence: TGTGCCAGTAGTATGTCGCGGACAGGCAATGAGCAGTTCTTC. This codes for CASSMSRTGNEQFF.

The chain couples TRBV9 to TRBJ2-7; the match to TRBD2 covers 7 bases. Trimming cost V 0 bases and J 3 bases; bases outside gene matches: 6. This CDR3 comprises 15 residues. Germline loops: CDR1 SGDLS, CDR2 YYNGEE. The DNA for the CDR3 is TGTGCCAGCAGCGTAGCTAGCGGATATTACTACGAGCAGTACTTC. Its protein product is CASSVASGYYYEQYF.